The 12 T cell receptor beta chains listed next were all sequenced from one sample in a study of yellow fever vaccine responses in identical twins. TCRdb fed the RT-PCR reads into MiXCR, producing one record per CDR3 protein. The sample lists 2,000 to 2,500 distinct CDR3 sequences; more than 65% were seen once. Sequences were derived from T cells from blood (PBMCs), unsorted or a sorted subset (not recorded which), sampled before or after yellow fever vaccination (not recorded which). These receptors came from a woman aged 18-29 years who received the yellow fever vaccine.

This clonotype was seen only a few times. This chain links TRBV23-1 with TRBJ2-2; 7 nucleotides align to TRBD1. TRBV23-1 is flagged as an ORF with uncertain function. V lost 5 bases, J lost 1 base, and 7 bases stayed unmatched. The CDR3 length is 16 residues. This CDR3 reads CASSGRQGVNTGELFF. CDR3 nucleotides: TGCGCCAGCAGTGGTCGCCAGGGGGTGAACACCGGGGAGCTGTTTTTT.

The chain combines TRBV4-1 with TRBJ2-7; D unclear. Germline loops: CDR1 MGHRA, CDR2 YSYEKL. This CDR3 is built from 14 residues. V was trimmed by 0 bases and J by 0 bases, leaving 6 bases between them. CDR3 residues: CASSQDFGSYEQYV. The CDR3 DNA is TGCGCCAGCAGCCAAGATTTCGGCTCCTACGAGCAGTACGTC.

The chain recombines TRBV4-1 with TRBJ2-5; no reliable D call. Germline CDR1 is MGHRA and CDR2 is YSYEKL. The V and J ends lost 1 base and 4 bases respectively, with 10 bases between them. This CDR3 comprises 14 residues. This chain's CDR3 is CASSQVSLPETQYF. In DNA form, the CDR3 reads TGCGCCAGCAGCCAAGTTAGTCTTCCAGAGACCCAGTACTTC.

This chain links TRBV10-1 with TRBJ1-2, with no clear D. V gave up 2 bases and J gave up 4 bases, with 5 bases separating them. The CDR3 has 12 residues. Germline CDR1 reads WNHNN; CDR2 reads SYGVQD (reference sequence). CDR3 DNA sequence: TGCGCCAGCAGTGAGGGCAGCTATGGCTACACCTTC. This encodes CASSEGSYGYTF.

This clonotype was seen more than once but under ten times. The chain combines TRBV18 with TRBJ1-5, with unresolved D. V was cut by 3 bases and J by 5 bases, with 8 bases left in between. Germline assignment: CDR1 KGHSH and CDR2 LQKENI. The CDR3 is 13 residues long. Written as DNA, the CDR3 is TGTGCCAGCTCACCCTTTAAGGATCAGCCCCAGCATTTT. Translating it yields CASSPFKDQPQHF.

The table lists this clonotype with a count of one. The chain links TRBV19 to TRBJ2-3; 9 nucleotides agree with TRBD1. The germline V gene has CDR1 LNHDA and CDR2 SQIVND (reference sequence). The CDR3 is 14 amino acids. Trimming took 7 bases from V and 2 from J; bases not matched to a gene: 4. This CDR3 is CASTDRGLTDTQYF. CDR3 in DNA: TGTGCCAGTACGGACAGGGGCCTCACAGATACGCAGTATTTT.

This clonotype was seen a few times. J is TRBJ2-1 and V is TRBV10-2; 15 bases match TRBD2. The CDR3 consists of 15 residues. With V trimmed by 8 bases and J by 8 bases, 7 bases remained unmatched. The germline gives CDR1 WSHSY, CDR2 SAAADI. CDR3 coding DNA: TGCGCCAGCCGCCCAGGGACTAGCGGGGGGCATGAGCAGTTCTTC. Its protein is CASRPGTSGGHEQFF.

The V gene is TRBV29-1, the J gene TRBJ2-7, with 13 bases that match TRBD2. Germline CDR1 is SQVTM and CDR2 is ANQGSEA. The CDR3 loop spans 15 amino acids. V was pared by 5 bases and J by 2 bases, with 6 bases of the junction left unmatched. The CDR3 DNA reads as TGCAGCGTTAACGGGACTAGCGGGACCACCTACGAGCAGTACTTC. Its translation: CSVNGTSGTTYEQYF.

This chain links TRBV29-1 with TRBJ2-7; D is unresolved. The V gene lost 6 bases and the J gene lost 0 bases, with 12 bases spanning the gap. The CDR3 spans 13 residues. Looked up from germline, CDR1 is SQVTM and CDR2 is ANQGSEA. In DNA, the CDR3 is TGCAGCGTAGTTAAAGATTCCTCCTACGAGCAGTACTTC. Translation: CSVVKDSSYEQYF.

This CDR3 reads CASSLFTGVNTEAFF. CDR3 DNA: TGTGCCAGCAGCTTATTCACGGGAGTGAACACTGAAGCTTTCTTT. The V call is TRBV7-2, the J call TRBJ1-1, with unresolved D. The V and J ends lost 2 bases and 0 bases respectively, with 10 bases between them. Germline CDR1 and CDR2: SGHTA and FQGNSA. This CDR3 region has 15 residues.

The genes are TRBV18 and TRBJ1-1; 8 nucleotides match TRBD1. Unmatched junction bases numbered 4, after V lost 6 bases and J lost 1 base. This CDR3 has 14 amino acids. Germline loops: CDR1 KGHSH, CDR2 LQKENI. In DNA form, the CDR3 reads TGTGCCAGCTCCCCAGGACAGGGGAACACTGAAGCTTTCTTT. Its translation: CASSPGQGNTEAFF.

The rearrangement uses TRBV28 and TRBJ2-1; a weak D match, TRBD2 (6 bases). The germline CDR1 and CDR2 sequences are MDHEN and SYDVKM. The CDR3 contains 14 residues. V gave up 6 bases and J gave up 10 bases, with 19 bases separating them. The CDR3 region has the DNA TGTGCCAGCAGCTCAAGGGCCCCAGGGAGGGAGCAGTTCTTC. Protein: CASSSRAPGREQFF. Full variable domain (missing parts from reference TRBV28 and TRBJ2-1): DVKVTQSSRYLVKRTGEKVFLECVQDMDHENMFWYRQDPGLGLRLIYFSYDVKMKEKGDIPEGYSVSREKKERFSLILESASTNQTSMYLCASSSRAPGREQFFGPGTRLTVL.